The source of this TCR beta chain is a study of T cell changes during pregnancy in multiple sclerosis. Assay used: immunoSEQ multiplex PCR; TCRdb lists only in-frame clones, some missing. The profile covers more than 35,000 clones, with 94% appearing a single time and around 0.37% taken by the ten largest. The CDR3 is 14 amino acids. Trimming cost V 4 bases and J 6 bases; bases outside gene matches: 6. Germline CDR1 reads SGDLS; CDR2 reads YYNGEE. This rearrangement joins TRBV9 to TRBJ2-2; 7 bases align to TRBD2. The receptor comes from a female donor with multiple sclerosis, enrolled in a pregnancy study. The sample was CD4+ T cells from peripheral blood mononuclear cells, taken in the second trimester of pregnancy. CDR3 region: CASSQRLAAGELFF. CDR3 coding DNA: TGTGCCAGCAGCCAAAGACTAGCAGCCGGGGAGCTGTTTTTT.